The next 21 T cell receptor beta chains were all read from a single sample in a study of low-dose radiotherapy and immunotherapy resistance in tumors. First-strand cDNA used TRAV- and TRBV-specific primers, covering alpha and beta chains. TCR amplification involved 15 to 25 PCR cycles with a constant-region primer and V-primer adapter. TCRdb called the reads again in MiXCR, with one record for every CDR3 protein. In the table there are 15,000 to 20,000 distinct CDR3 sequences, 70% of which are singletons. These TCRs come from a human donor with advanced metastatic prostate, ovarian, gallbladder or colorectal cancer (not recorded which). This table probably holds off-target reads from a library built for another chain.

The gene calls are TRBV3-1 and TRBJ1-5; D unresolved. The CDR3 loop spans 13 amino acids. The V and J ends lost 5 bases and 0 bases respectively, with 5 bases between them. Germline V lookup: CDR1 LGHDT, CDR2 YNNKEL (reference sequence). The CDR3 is CASSWDSNQPQHF. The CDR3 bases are TGTGCCAGCAGCTGGGATAGCAATCAGCCCCAGCATTTT. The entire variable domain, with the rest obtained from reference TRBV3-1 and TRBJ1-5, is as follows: DTAVSQTPKYLVTQMGNDKSIKCEQNLGHDTMYWYKQDSKKFLKIMFSYNNKELIINETVPNRFSPKSPDKAHLNLHINSLELGDSAVYFCASSWDSNQPQHFGDGTRLSIL.

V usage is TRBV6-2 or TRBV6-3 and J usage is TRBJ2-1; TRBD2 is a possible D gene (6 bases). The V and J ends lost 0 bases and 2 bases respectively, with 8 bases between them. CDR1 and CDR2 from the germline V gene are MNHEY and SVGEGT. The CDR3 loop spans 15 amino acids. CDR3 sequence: CASSYSGGPYNEQFF. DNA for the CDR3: TGTGCCAGCAGTTACTCGGGGGGACCCTACAATGAGCAGTTCTTC.

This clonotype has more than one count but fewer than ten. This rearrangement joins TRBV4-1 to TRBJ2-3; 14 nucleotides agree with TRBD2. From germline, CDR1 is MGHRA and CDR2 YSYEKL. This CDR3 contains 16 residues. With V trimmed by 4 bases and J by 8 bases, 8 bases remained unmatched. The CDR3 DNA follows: TGCGCCAGCAGCCCGCCGACTAGCGGGGGGGCCGCTACGCAGTATTTT. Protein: CASSPPTSGGAATQYF.

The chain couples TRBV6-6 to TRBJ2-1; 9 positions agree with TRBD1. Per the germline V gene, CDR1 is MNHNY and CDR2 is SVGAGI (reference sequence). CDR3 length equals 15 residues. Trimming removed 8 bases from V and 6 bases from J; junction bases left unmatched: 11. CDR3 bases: TGTGCCAGCGATAGACCGGGACAGGGAGGCAATGAGCAGTTCTTC. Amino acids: CASDRPGQGGNEQFF.

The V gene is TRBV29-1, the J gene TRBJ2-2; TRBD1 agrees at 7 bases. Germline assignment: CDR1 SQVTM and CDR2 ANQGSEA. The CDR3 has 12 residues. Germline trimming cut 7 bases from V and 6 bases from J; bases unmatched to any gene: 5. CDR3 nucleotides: TGCAGCGGGGAGAGGGGGCCCGGGGAGCTGTTTTTT. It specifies CSGERGPGELFF.

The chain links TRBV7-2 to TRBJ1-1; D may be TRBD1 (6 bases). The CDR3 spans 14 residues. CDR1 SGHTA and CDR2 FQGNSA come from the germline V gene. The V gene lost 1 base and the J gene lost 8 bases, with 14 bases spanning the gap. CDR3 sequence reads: CASSLGQAVGEAFF. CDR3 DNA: TGTGCCAGCAGCTTAGGACAGGCCGTAGGGGAAGCTTTCTTT.

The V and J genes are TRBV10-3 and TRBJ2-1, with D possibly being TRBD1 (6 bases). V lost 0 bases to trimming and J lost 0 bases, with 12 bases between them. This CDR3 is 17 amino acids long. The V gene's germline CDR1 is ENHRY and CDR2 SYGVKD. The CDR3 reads CAISESSRGHSYNEQFF. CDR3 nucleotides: TGTGCCATCAGTGAGTCGAGTCGGGGACACTCCTACAATGAGCAGTTCTTC.

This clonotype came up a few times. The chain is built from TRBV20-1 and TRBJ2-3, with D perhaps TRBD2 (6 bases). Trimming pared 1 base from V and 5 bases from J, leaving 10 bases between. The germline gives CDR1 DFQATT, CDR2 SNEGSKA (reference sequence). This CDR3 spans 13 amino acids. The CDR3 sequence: CSARVGSGDTQYF. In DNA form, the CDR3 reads TGCAGTGCTAGAGTTGGTAGCGGAGATACGCAGTATTTT.

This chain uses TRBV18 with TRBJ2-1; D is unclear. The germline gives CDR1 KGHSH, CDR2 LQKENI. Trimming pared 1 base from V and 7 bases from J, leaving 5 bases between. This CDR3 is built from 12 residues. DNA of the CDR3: TGTGCCAGCTCACCACTGGCAAATGAGCAGTTCTTC. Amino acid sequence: CASSPLANEQFF.

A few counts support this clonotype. The DNA of the CDR3 is TGTGCCAGCAGCTTAACGCCAGGACTAGCGGGACAAGAGACCCAGTACTTC. Its translation: CASSLTPGLAGQETQYF. V usage is TRBV11-2 and J usage is TRBJ2-5; 12 positions agree with TRBD2. The trim removed 2 bases at V and 2 bases at J, leaving 6 bases unmatched. Germline values: CDR1 SGHAT, CDR2 FQNNGV. The CDR3 covers 17 residues.

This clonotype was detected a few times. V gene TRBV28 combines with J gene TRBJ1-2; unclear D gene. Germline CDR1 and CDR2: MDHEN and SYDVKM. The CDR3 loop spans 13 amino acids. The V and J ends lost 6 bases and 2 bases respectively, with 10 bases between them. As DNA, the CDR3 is TGTGCCAGCAGCCTGAGAAAAAACTATGGCTACACCTTC. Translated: CASSLRKNYGYTF.

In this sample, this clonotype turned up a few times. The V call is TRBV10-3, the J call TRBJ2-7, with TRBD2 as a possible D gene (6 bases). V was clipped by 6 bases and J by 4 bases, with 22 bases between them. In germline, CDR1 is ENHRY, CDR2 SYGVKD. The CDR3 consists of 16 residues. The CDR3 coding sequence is TGTGCCATCAGGCCGGGAGTCGGGGATAGGGGTTACGAGCAGTACTTC. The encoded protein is CAIRPGVGDRGYEQYF.

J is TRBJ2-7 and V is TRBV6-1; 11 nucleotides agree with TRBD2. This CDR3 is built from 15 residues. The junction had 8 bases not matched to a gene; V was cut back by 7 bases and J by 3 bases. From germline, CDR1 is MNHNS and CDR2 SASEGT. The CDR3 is CASKTRLAGNYEQYF. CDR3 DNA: TGTGCCAGCAAAACCAGACTAGCGGGAAACTACGAGCAGTACTTC.

The chain's CDR3 is CSVSEGRIEAFF. The CDR3 DNA follows: TGCAGCGTCTCAGAGGGACGGATTGAAGCTTTCTTT. The chain joins TRBV29-1 to TRBJ1-1; perhaps TRBD1 as D (5 bases). Trimming took 6 bases from V and 7 from J, leaving 15 bases between them. Germline CDR1 SQVTM, CDR2 ANQGSEA. The CDR3 covers 12 residues.

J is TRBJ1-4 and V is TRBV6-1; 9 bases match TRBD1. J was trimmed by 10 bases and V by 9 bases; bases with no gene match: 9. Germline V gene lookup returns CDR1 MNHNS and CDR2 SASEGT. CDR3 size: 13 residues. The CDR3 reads CASEDRGQRKLFF. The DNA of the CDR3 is TGTGCCAGTGAGGACAGGGGCCAGAGAAAACTGTTTTTT.

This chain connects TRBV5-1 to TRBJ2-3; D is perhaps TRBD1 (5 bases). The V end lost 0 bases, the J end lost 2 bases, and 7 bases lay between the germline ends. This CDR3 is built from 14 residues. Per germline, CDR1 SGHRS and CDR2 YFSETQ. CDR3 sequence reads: CASSLDRYTDTQYF. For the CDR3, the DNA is TGCGCCAGCAGCTTGGACAGGTACACAGATACGCAGTATTTT.

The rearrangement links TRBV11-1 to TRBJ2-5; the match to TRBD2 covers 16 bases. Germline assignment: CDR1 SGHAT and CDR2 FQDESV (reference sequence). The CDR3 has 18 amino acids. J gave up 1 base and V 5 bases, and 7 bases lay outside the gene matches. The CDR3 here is CASSLGLAGGLRQETQYF. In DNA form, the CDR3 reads TGTGCCAGCAGCCTGGGACTAGCGGGAGGGCTTCGCCAAGAGACCCAGTACTTC.

CDR3 DNA: TGTGCCAGCAGCTTGGGGGGACCAACCAATGAGCAGTTCTTC. The encoded protein is CASSLGGPTNEQFF. The V and J genes are TRBV11-2 and TRBJ2-1; weak D call: TRBD2 (6 bases). The CDR3 extends over 14 amino acids. Germline V lookup: CDR1 SGHAT, CDR2 FQNNGV. Between the trimmed V and J ends, which lost 3 bases and 6 bases, there was a span of 12 bases. The whole variable domain, remainder taken from reference TRBV11-2 and TRBJ2-1, is EAGVAQSPRYKIIEKRQSVAFWCNPISGHATLYWYQQILGQGPKLLIQFQNNGVVDDSQLPKDRFSAERLKGVDSTLKIQPAKLEDSAVYLCASSLGGPTNEQFFGPGTRLTVL.

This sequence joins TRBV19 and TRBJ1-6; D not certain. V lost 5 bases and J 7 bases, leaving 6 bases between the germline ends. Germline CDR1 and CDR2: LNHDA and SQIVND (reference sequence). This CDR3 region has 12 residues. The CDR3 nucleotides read TGTGCCAGTAGTGCCAGAAATTCACCCCTCCACTTT. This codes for CASSARNSPLHF.

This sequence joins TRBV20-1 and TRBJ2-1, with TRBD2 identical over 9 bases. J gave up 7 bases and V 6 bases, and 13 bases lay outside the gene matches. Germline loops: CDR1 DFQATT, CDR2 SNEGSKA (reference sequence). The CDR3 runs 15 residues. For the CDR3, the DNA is TGCAGTGCCCGTCCCAGGGCGGGAGGGTTAAATGAGCAGTTCTTC. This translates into CSARPRAGGLNEQFF.

The CDR3 DNA follows: TGTGCCAGCAGCCCGAACCCAAACACTGAAGCTTTCTTT. Its translation: CASSPNPNTEAFF. The rearrangement uses TRBV3-1 and TRBJ1-1; D is unclear. This CDR3 is built from 13 residues. Germline CDR1 and CDR2: LGHDT and YNNKEL (reference sequence). The V end was cut by 4 bases, the J end by 2 bases, with 8 bases between. The variable domain in full, with the rest retrieved from reference TRBV3-1 and TRBJ1-1, is DTAVSQTPKYLVTQMGNDKSIKCEQNLGHDTMYWYKQDSKKFLKIMFSYNNKELIINETVPNRFSPKSPDKAHLNLHINSLELGDSAVYFCASSPNPNTEAFFGQGTRLTVV.